This record looks at one T cell receptor (beta chain) sequence and its context. The data were taken from a study of cytomegalovirus exposure and HLA in healthy donors. V was trimmed by 6 bases and J by 0 bases, leaving 8 bases between them. The CDR3 runs 13 residues. Germline lookup yields CDR1 LNHDA and CDR2 SQIVND (reference sequence). The study ran its PCR with 60 Vbeta and 13 Jbeta primers. Repertoires were generated with immunoSEQ multiplex PCR, while TCRdb's copy carries only in-frame clones and drops some. The data show about 140,000 clones, 70% to 85% seen once. The chain has TRBV19 and TRBJ1-1, with D unresolved. The clonotype originates from a man aged 25-40 years in good health and CMV-seropositive. The sequenced sample consisted of PBMCs. CDR3 region: CASRKSMNTEAFF. The DNA of the CDR3 is TGTGCCAGTAGGAAATCTATGAACACTGAAGCTTTCTTT.